These 8 T cell receptor beta chains share one sample of origin, sequenced in a study of blood T cells in healthy people across ages. Primed by a sample-barcoded 5' primer and a J-beta primer mix, a second PCR proceeded for about 6 to 12 cycles. TCRdb reprocessed the 5' RACE reads via MiXCR and lists one record per CDR3 protein. In the table there are hundreds of thousands of distinct CDR3 sequences, less than 30% of which are singletons. The sequenced sample was blood. The receptors come from a woman aged 70-85 years in good health.

As regards this clonotype: Since the CDR3 does not end with the conserved phenylalanine or tryptophan, this likely comes from a read error. This rearrangement joins TRBV20-1 to TRBJ1-1, with D possibly TRBD1 on 6 matching bases. This CDR3 comprises 15 residues. V was trimmed by 5 bases and J by 3 bases, leaving 19 bases between them. In germline, CDR1 is DFQATT, CDR2 SNEGSKA (reference sequence). The CDR3 coding sequence is TGCAGTGCTCCTACAGGGTGGAGTAGGGACACTGAAGCTTTCTCT. It specifies CSAPTGWSRDTEAFS.

Worth noting for this clonotype: A read error may explain this, as a much larger clone is one base away. The V gene is TRBV27, the J gene TRBJ2-2, with unresolved D. Germline V CDR1 and CDR2: MNHEY, SMNVEV (reference sequence). The CDR3 is made up of 17 amino acids. The germline V and J ends were trimmed by 2 bases and 3 bases, with 16 bases remaining between them. In DNA form, the CDR3 reads TGTGCCAGCAGTTTAGCGGCAGCCTCCGCGCACACCGGGGAGCTGTTTTTT. It is translated as CASSLAAASAHTGELFF.

This sequence joins TRBV16 and TRBJ1-5; tentative D call: TRBD1 (6 bases). The CDR3 is 15 amino acids. Looked up from germline, CDR1 is KGHSY and CDR2 is FQNENV. Trimming cost V 4 bases and J 4 bases, with 14 bases left between them. In DNA, the CDR3 is TGTGCCAGCAGCCCGACTGGACAGCCGAATCAGCCCCAGCATTTT. Its translation: CASSPTGQPNQPQHF.

This clonotype has a single count. The chain uses TRBV29-1 and TRBJ2-5, with 7 bases matching TRBD1. V was pared by 4 bases and J by 9 bases, with 17 bases of the junction left unmatched. There are 15 residues in the CDR3. From germline, CDR1 is SQVTM and CDR2 ANQGSEA. The DNA for the CDR3 is TGCAGCGTTGGTTGGCCGAGGGGGCTCTATGAGGCCCAGTACTTC. Translated: CSVGWPRGLYEAQYF.

This chain connects TRBV11-3 to TRBJ2-1; TRBD2 aligns across 12 bases. J gave up 9 bases and V 6 bases, and 6 bases lay outside the gene matches. Germline assignment: CDR1 SGHNT and CDR2 YENEEA. The CDR3 has 14 amino acids. CDR3: CASSGLAGFGEQFF. As DNA, the CDR3 is TGTGCCAGCAGTGGACTAGCGGGGTTCGGTGAGCAGTTCTTC.

As concerns this clonotype: A clone one base away is much larger, so this may be a read error. The chain employs TRBV27 and TRBJ2-7, with D perhaps TRBD1 (5 bases). The CDR3 is 17 residues long. Germline CDR1 is MNHEY and CDR2 is SMNVEV (reference sequence). Trimming removed 5 bases from V and 2 bases from J, with 22 bases in between. The CDR3 loop is CASSGAPRPIRTYEQYF. In DNA form, the CDR3 reads TGTGCCAGCAGTGGGGCCCCGCGACCCATTAGAACCTACGAGCAGTACTTC.

There are many counts of this clonotype. The genes are TRBV7-2 and TRBJ2-5; D remains unclear. Germline-derived CDR1 and CDR2 are SGHTA and FQGNSA. The V gene lost 3 bases and the J gene lost 2 bases, with 7 bases spanning the gap. The CDR3 runs 13 residues. CDR3 loop: CASSFGPQETQYF. DNA of the CDR3: TGTGCCAGCAGCTTTGGCCCACAAGAGACCCAGTACTTC.

The rearrangement links TRBV7-9 to TRBJ2-5; no reliable D call. V was trimmed by 1 base and J by 4 bases, leaving 7 bases between them. Germline assignment: CDR1 SEHNR and CDR2 FQNEAQ (reference sequence). CDR3 size: 13 residues. The CDR3 spells CASSLDPSETQYF. DNA for the CDR3: TGTGCCAGCAGCTTAGATCCCTCAGAGACCCAGTACTTC.